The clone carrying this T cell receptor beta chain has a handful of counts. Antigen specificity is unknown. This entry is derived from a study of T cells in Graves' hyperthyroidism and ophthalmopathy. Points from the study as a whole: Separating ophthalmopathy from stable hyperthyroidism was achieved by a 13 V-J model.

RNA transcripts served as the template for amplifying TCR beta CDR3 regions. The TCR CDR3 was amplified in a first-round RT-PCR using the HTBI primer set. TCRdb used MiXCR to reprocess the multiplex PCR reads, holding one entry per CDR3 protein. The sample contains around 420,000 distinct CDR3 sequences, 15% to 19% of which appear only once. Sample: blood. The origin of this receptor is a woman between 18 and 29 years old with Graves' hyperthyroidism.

In DNA, the CDR3 is TGTGCCACCAGCAGAGAACGCATGGGAAACACCATATATTTT. Residues: CATSRERMGNTIYF. J is TRBJ1-3 and V is TRBV15; no definite D call. The CDR3 is 14 amino acids. V dropped 0 bases and J dropped 4 bases, with 7 bases sitting between them. Germline-derived CDR1 and CDR2 are LNHNV and YYDKDF (reference sequence).